This T cell receptor beta chain derives from a study of blood T cell repertoires in COVID-19. Method: immunoSEQ multiplex PCR; TCRdb's copy keeps in-frame clones and lacks some. This sample has 200,000 to 250,000 clones, with approximately 90% found just once. The CDR3 extends over 14 amino acids. Germline loops: CDR1 SQVTM, CDR2 ANQGSEA. The ends lost 5 bases at V and 9 bases at J; junction bases unmatched: 11. This sequence was found in a man aged 55 to 69 with COVID-19, enrolled during active disease. The chain uses TRBV29-1 and TRBJ2-1; 9 positions agree with TRBD2. The sample was peripheral blood. The CDR3 region is CSVRSRGGAVEQFF. CDR3 sequence (DNA): TGCAGCGTTCGCTCACGCGGGGGGGCCGTTGAGCAGTTCTTC.